This is a list of T cell receptor beta chains from one sample in a study of T cells in Graves' hyperthyroidism and ophthalmopathy. TCRdb ran MiXCR on the multiplex PCR reads and lists one entry per CDR3 protein. The data contain some 580,000 distinct CDR3 sequences, 16% of them seen just once; the ten biggest clones take up roughly 3.3%. Input material: blood. Every receptor here comes from a woman between 40 and 50 years old with Graves' ophthalmopathy. Both conserved end residues are part of each CDR3. The D gene is left open where the match is weak. Clone size appears in some rows only: once, few, many, or a class for an expanded clone.

abundance: NA; v_gene: TRBV5-1; d_gene: TRBD1; j_gene: TRBJ1-1; CDR3aa: CASSPGTANILNTEAFF; CDR3nt: TGCGCCAGCAGCCCAGGGACAGCAAACATACTGAACACTGAAGCTTTCTTT
abundance: NA; v_gene: TRBV2; d_gene: TRBD1; j_gene: TRBJ1-5; CDR3aa: CASRQGVFQPQHF; CDR3nt: TGTGCCAGCCGACAGGGAGTATTTCAGCCCCAGCATTTT
abundance: NA; v_gene: TRBV11-2; d_gene: NA; j_gene: TRBJ2-7; CDR3aa: CASSPTRGREAYEQYF; CDR3nt: TGTGCCAGCAGCCCCACGCGGGGCAGGGAAGCCTACGAGCAGTACTTC
abundance: many; v_gene: TRBV20-1; d_gene: NA; j_gene: TRBJ2-3; CDR3aa: CSAYSRSTDTQYF; CDR3nt: TGCAGTGCTTACTCGAGGAGCACAGATACGCAGTATTTT
abundance: NA; v_gene: TRBV5-1; d_gene: NA; j_gene: TRBJ1-2; CDR3aa: CASSLAETTPYGYTF; CDR3nt: TGCGCCAGCAGCTTGGCAGAGACAACCCCTTATGGCTACACCTTC
abundance: many; v_gene: TRBV2; d_gene: NA; j_gene: TRBJ2-1; CDR3aa: CASSAGHYNEQFF; CDR3nt: TGTGCCAGCAGTGCGGGACACTACAATGAGCAGTTCTTC
abundance: NA; v_gene: TRBV10-3; d_gene: TRBD2; j_gene: TRBJ2-3; CDR3aa: CAISDASGGDKDTQYF; CDR3nt: TGTGCCATCAGTGATGCTAGCGGGGGGGACAAGGATACGCAGTATTTT
abundance: few; v_gene: TRBV27; d_gene: TRBD1; j_gene: TRBJ2-1; CDR3aa: CASSFRGLAMGNEQFF; CDR3nt: TGTGCCAGCAGTTTTAGGGGGCTAGCAATGGGCAATGAGCAGTTCTTC
abundance: many; v_gene: TRBV5-1; d_gene: NA; j_gene: TRBJ1-4; CDR3aa: CASSLGVGNEKLFF; CDR3nt: TGCGCCAGCAGCTTGGGTGTGGGGAACGAAAAACTGTTTTTT
abundance: many; v_gene: TRBV20-1; d_gene: NA; j_gene: TRBJ1-2; CDR3aa: CSARAGGPLGYTF; CDR3nt: TGCAGTGCTAGGGCTGGGGGACCTCTTGGCTACACCTTC
abundance: few; v_gene: TRBV29-1; d_gene: NA; j_gene: TRBJ1-2; CDR3aa: CSGDGPYGYTF; CDR3nt: TGCAGCGGAGACGGCCCCTATGGCTACACCTTC
abundance: many; v_gene: TRBV3-1; d_gene: TRBD1; j_gene: TRBJ1-1; CDR3aa: CASNGRDRLNTEAFF; CDR3nt: TGTGCCAGCAACGGCCGGGACAGGCTGAACACTGAAGCTTTCTTT
abundance: many; v_gene: TRBV29-1; d_gene: TRBD2; j_gene: TRBJ2-3; CDR3aa: CSAGPRGAIGTDTQYF; CDR3nt: TGCAGCGCTGGGCCGCGGGGGGCGATCGGCACAGATACGCAGTATTTT
abundance: NA; v_gene: TRBV6-5; d_gene: NA; j_gene: TRBJ2-3; CDR3aa: CANSYLKLDSTDTQYF; CDR3nt: TGTGCCAACAGCTACCTTAAACTAGATAGCACAGATACGCAGTATTTT
abundance: NA; v_gene: TRBV6-1; d_gene: TRBD1; j_gene: TRBJ1-1; CDR3aa: CASSDLPGGASSEAFF; CDR3nt: TGTGCCAGCAGTGATTTGCCAGGGGGCGCTAGTTCTGAAGCTTTCTTT
abundance: few; v_gene: TRBV28; d_gene: TRBD1; j_gene: TRBJ1-4; CDR3aa: CASSPPGQGYEKLFF; CDR3nt: TGTGCCAGCAGTCCCCCGGGACAGGGTTATGAAAAACTGTTTTTT
abundance: few; v_gene: TRBV7-3; d_gene: NA; j_gene: TRBJ2-1; CDR3aa: CASSATRQSYNEQFF; CDR3nt: TGTGCCAGCAGCGCCACGAGACAATCCTACAATGAGCAGTTCTTC
abundance: few; v_gene: TRBV20-1; d_gene: TRBD2; j_gene: TRBJ2-7; CDR3aa: CRARGGRSHLGEQYF; CDR3nt: TGCAGGGCCCGGGGGGGGCGCTCCCATTTAGGGGAGCAGTACTTC
abundance: many; v_gene: TRBV11-2; d_gene: NA; j_gene: TRBJ2-3; CDR3aa: CASSLTGTPTDTQYF; CDR3nt: TGTGCCAGCAGCTTGACCGGGACCCCCACAGATACGCAGTATTTT
abundance: many; v_gene: TRBV5-6; d_gene: NA; j_gene: TRBJ2-3; CDR3aa: CASSLVGIPGTDTQYF; CDR3nt: TGTGCCAGCAGCTTGGTAGGGATCCCGGGGACAGATACGCAGTATTTT
abundance: many; v_gene: TRBV2; d_gene: NA; j_gene: TRBJ2-3; CDR3aa: CASSLDTDTDTQYF; CDR3nt: TGTGCCAGCAGTCTAGACACGGACACAGATACGCAGTATTTT
abundance: NA; v_gene: TRBV4-2; d_gene: NA; j_gene: TRBJ2-2; CDR3aa: CASSQHTGELFF; CDR3nt: TGTGCCAGCAGCCAACACACCGGGGAGCTGTTTTTT
abundance: many; v_gene: TRBV20-1; d_gene: TRBD1; j_gene: TRBJ2-3; CDR3aa: CSAYNLRDRWFDTQYF; CDR3nt: TGCAGTGCCTACAACCTCCGGGACAGGTGGTTTGATACGCAGTATTTT
abundance: NA; v_gene: TRBV7-9; d_gene: TRBD1; j_gene: TRBJ1-4; CDR3aa: CASSRRTGGDEKLFF; CDR3nt: TGTGCCAGCAGCCGTCGGACAGGTGGGGATGAAAAACTGTTTTTT
abundance: many; v_gene: TRBV28; d_gene: TRBD2; j_gene: TRBJ2-3; CDR3aa: CASRPPGLADTTDTQYF; CDR3nt: TGTGCCAGCAGACCCCCGGGACTAGCGGATACCACAGATACGCAGTATTTT
abundance: many; v_gene: TRBV12-3/TRBV12-4; d_gene: NA; j_gene: TRBJ1-6; CDR3aa: CASSLGGAPLHF; CDR3nt: TGTGCCAGCAGTTTAGGAGGTGCACCCCTCCACTTT
abundance: many; v_gene: TRBV28; d_gene: NA; j_gene: TRBJ2-1; CDR3aa: CASSGGRSSYNEQFF; CDR3nt: TGTGCCAGCAGTGGGGGACGGAGCTCCTACAATGAGCAGTTCTTC
abundance: many; v_gene: TRBV20-1; d_gene: TRBD2; j_gene: TRBJ2-3; CDR3aa: CSAYRLAETDTQYF; CDR3nt: TGCAGTGCCTACAGACTAGCAGAAACAGATACGCAGTATTTT